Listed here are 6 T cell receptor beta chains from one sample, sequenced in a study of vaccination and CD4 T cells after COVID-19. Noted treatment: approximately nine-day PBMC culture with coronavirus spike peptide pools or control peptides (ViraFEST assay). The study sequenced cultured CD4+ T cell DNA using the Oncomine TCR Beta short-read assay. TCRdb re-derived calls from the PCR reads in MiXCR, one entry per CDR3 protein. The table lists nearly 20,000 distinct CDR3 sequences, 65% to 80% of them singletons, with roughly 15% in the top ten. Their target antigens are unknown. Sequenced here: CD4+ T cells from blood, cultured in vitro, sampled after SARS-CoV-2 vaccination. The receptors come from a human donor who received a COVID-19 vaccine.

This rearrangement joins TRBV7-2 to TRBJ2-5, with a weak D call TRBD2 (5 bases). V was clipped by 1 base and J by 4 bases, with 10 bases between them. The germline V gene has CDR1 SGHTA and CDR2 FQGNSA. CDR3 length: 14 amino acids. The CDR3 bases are TGTGCCAGCAGCTTAGGGCTAGAGGGAGAGACCCAGTACTTC. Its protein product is CASSLGLEGETQYF.

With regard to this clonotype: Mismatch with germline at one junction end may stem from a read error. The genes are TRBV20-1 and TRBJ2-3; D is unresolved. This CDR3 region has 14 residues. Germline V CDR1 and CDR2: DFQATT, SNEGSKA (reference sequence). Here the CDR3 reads CSARDGSSTDTQYF. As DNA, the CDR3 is TGCAGTGCTCGAGACGGCAGTAGCACAGATACGCAGTATTTT.

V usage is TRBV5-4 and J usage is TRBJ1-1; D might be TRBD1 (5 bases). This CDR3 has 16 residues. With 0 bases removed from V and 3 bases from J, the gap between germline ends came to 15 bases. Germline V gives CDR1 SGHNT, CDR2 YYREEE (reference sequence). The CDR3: CASSLGNWGADTEAFF. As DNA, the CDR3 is TGTGCCAGCAGCTTGGGTAATTGGGGCGCCGACACTGAAGCTTTCTTT.

CDR3 sequence reads: CASGPGRETQYF. CDR3 sequence (DNA): TGTGCTAGTGGCCCGGGGAGGGAGACCCAGTACTTC. The V gene is TRBV12-5, the J gene TRBJ2-5, with a possible D match to TRBD2 (6 bases). Germline values: CDR1 LGHNT, CDR2 FRNRAP. Trimming shortened V by 6 bases and J by 5 bases, and 10 bases separated the two germline ends. This CDR3 has 12 residues.

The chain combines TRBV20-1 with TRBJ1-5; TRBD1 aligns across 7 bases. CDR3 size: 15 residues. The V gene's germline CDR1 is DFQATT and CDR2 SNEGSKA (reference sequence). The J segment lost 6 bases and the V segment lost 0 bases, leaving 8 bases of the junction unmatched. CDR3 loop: CSARDPRDSLQPQHF. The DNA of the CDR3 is TGCAGTGCTAGAGATCCGCGGGACAGTCTTCAGCCCCAGCATTTT.

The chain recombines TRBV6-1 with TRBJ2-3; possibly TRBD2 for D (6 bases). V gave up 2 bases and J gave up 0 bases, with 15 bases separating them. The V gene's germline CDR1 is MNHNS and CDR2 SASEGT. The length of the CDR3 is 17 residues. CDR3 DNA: TGTGCCAGCAGTGAAAGGAGGGGCGGGGCAAGCACAGATACGCAGTATTTT. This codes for CASSERRGGASTDTQYF.